This TCR beta chain appears in the sequencing data of a study of technical replicates of blood from several donors (dated by TCRdb to between 2016 and 2019). CDR1 SNHLY and CDR2 FYNNEI were looked up in the germline V gene. Between the V and J ends, shortened by 1 base and 0 bases respectively, the junction contains 7 bases. From its cysteine to its phenylalanine, the CDR3 spans 15 amino acids. The sequence is cut down to CDR3 DNA, 45 bases in frame from base 1. Receptor libraries were prepared by the immunoSEQ multiplex PCR assay. This is the immuneACCESS table as TCRdb keeps it, with only in-frame sequences that have V and J called. A part of the clones is gone; compared with another copy, unresolved V genes explain less than half, and the rest is unexplained. This sample has roughly 72,000 clones in its table, and approximately 93% of those were observed once. The top ten constitute approximately 0.4% of the sample.

As regards this clone: This clone's antigen is unknown. Base qualities are not provided; no much larger clone lies one nucleotide away.

The sequence came from a human donor in good health. What was sequenced was T cells isolated from PBMCs. The rearranged segments are TRBV2 and TRBJ1-3, with no confident D gene call. This receptor has the CDR3 CASSEVVSSGNTIYF. The nucleotide sequence is TGTGCCAGCAGTGAAGTGGTGAGCTCTGGAAACACCATATATTTT.